This T cell receptor (beta chain) appears in the sequencing data of a study of T cell repertoires in cytomegalovirus infection. Overall study context: Carrying CMV and the relevant HLA type showed in public TCR beta signatures.

Findings and caveats of the study: HLA-C-restricted CMV-specific TCR beta clonotypes prevailed in the ex vivo response. Using cumulative public TCR beta family frequency, the authors identified those who carried CMV together with the relevant HLA.

TCRdb analysed the reads with MiXCR anew, one entry per CDR3 protein. The sample consists of 110,000 or so distinct CDR3 sequences, around 29% of them appearing once. In regard to this clonotype: Its target is unknown.

This clonotype was sampled from a human donor in good health (CMV status not recorded). Some clones in this sample may be carry-over from other donors' samples. The sequenced sample was CD8+ T cells from cultured PBMCs, obtained from culture after CMV antigen stimulation.

CDR3 region: CASSPNREIATNEKLFF. For the CDR3, the DNA is TGTGCCAGCAGTCCCAACCGGGAAATAGCAACTAATGAAAAACTGTTTTTT. The chain joins TRBV28 to TRBJ1-4, with unresolved D. This CDR3 has 17 residues. V was cut by 5 bases and J by 0 bases, with 16 bases left in between. Germline V gives CDR1 MDHEN, CDR2 SYDVKM.